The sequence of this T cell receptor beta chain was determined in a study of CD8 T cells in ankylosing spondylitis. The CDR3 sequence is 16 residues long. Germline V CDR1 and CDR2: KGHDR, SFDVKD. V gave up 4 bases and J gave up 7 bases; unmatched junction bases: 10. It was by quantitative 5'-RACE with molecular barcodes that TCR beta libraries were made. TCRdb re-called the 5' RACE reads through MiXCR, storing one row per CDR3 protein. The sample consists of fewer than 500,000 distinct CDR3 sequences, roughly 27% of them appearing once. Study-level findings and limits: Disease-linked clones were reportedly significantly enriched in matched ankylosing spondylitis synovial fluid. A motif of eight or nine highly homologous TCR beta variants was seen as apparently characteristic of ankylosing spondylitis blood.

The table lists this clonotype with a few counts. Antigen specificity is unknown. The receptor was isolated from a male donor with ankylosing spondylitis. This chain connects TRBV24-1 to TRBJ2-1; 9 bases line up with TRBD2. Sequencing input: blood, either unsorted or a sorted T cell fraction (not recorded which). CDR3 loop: CATSDHLSGRSNEQFF. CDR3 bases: TGTGCCACCAGTGACCATCTTAGCGGGAGATCAAATGAGCAGTTCTTC.